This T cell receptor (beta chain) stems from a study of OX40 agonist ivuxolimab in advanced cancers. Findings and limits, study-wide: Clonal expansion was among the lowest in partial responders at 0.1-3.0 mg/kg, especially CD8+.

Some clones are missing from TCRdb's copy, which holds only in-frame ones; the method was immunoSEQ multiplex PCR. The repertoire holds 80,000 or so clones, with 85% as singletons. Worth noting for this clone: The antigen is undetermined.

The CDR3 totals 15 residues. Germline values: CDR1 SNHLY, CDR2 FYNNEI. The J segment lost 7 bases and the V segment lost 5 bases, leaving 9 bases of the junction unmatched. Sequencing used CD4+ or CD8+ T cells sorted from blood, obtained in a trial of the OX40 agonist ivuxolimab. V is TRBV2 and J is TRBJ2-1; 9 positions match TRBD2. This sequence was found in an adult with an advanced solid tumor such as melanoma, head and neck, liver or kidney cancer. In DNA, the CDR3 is TGTGCCAGCAGTTCCCGGCGGGGGGGATTGAATGAGCAGTTCTTC. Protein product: CASSSRRGGLNEQFF.